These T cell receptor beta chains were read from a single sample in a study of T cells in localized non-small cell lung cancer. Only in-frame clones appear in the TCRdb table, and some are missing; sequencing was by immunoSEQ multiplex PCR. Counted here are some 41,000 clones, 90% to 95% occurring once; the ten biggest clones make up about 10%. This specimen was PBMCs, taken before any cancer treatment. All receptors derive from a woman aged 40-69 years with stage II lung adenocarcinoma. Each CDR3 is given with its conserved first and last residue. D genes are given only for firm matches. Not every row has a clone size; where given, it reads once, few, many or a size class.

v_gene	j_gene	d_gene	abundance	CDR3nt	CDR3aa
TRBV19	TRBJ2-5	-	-	TGTGCCAGTAGTAATCCCATGGCGGGTCTTGTGGGAGAGACCCAGTACTTC	CASSNPMAGLVGETQYF
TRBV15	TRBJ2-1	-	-	TGTGCCACCAGCCCTTACCCCCCCAATGAGCAGTTCTTC	CATSPYPPNEQFF
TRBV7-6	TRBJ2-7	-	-	TGTGCCAGCAGCTTATTCGAGACCTACGAGCAGTACTTC	CASSLFETYEQYF
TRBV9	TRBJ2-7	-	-	TGTGCCAGCAGCCCCTTGGACAGTAGCTCCTACGAGCAGTACTTC	CASSPLDSSSYEQYF
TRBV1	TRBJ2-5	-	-	TGCACCAGCAGCCAAGCAGCGGGGGGGCCGAAAGAGACCCAGTACTTC	CTSSQAAGGPKETQYF
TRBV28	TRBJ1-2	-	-	TGTGCCAGCAGTTCCGTGACAGTCGACAATAACTATGGCTACACCTTC	CASSSVTVDNNYGYTF
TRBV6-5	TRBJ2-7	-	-	TGTGCCAGCAGTTACTCGGGAGAGCAGTACTTC	CASSYSGEQYF
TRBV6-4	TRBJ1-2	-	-	TGTGCCAGCAGCCCCCGGGCAGTTTTCAGTGGCTACACCTTC	CASSPRAVFSGYTF
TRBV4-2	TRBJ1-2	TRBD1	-	TGTGCCAGCAGCCAAGATCAGGGGGTCTATGGCTACACCTTC	CASSQDQGVYGYTF
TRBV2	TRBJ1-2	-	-	TGTGCCAGCACCCAGAAGGGGGTCTTCTCGAGGTATGGCTACACCTTC	CASTQKGVFSRYGYTF
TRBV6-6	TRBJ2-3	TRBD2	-	TGTGCCAGCAGTCCCGTACTAGCGGGGGTCACAGATACGCAGTATTTT	CASSPVLAGVTDTQYF
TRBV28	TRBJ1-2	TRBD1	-	TGTGCCAGCAGTTTTAGTTTCCCGGGACAGGGGGCTGTGGGGAATGGCTACACCTTC	CASSFSFPGQGAVGNGYTF
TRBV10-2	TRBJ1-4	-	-	TGCGCCAGCAGTGAGATCGGGGGGCGAAAGAATGAAAAACTGTTTTTT	CASSEIGGRKNEKLFF
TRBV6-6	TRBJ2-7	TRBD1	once	TGTGCCAGCACCGACAGGGGGGGAACCTCCTACGAGCAGTACTTC	CASTDRGGTSYEQYF
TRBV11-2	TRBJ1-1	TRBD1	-	TGTGCCAGCAGCTTGGCCGGGACAGGGGCTGAAGCTTTCTTT	CASSLAGTGAEAFF
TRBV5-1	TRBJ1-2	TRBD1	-	TGCGCCAGCAGCATGGGACAGGACAACTATGGCTACACCTTC	CASSMGQDNYGYTF
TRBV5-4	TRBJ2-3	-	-	TGTGCCAGCAGCTTAAGGCGTCAGGTTGGAAATACGCAGTATTTT	CASSLRRQVGNTQYF
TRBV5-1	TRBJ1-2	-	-	TGCGCCAGCAGCTTTGAAGCCGGGACATTTGCCTCTGGCTACACCTTC	CASSFEAGTFASGYTF
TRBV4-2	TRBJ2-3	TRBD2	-	TGTGCCAGCAGCCAAGTTGGCGGGAGGCAAACAGATACGCAGTATTTT	CASSQVGGRQTDTQYF
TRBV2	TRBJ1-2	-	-	TGTGCCAGCAGTGCTGAATATGGCTACACCTTC	CASSAEYGYTF
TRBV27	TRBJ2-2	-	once	TGTGCCAGCAGTTTCATTGTGGGGATTGGCGGGGAGCTGTTTTTT	CASSFIVGIGGELFF
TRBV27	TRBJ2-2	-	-	TGTGCCAGCAGTTTAATGCTCGATTTGAACACCGGGGAGCTGTTTTTT	CASSLMLDLNTGELFF
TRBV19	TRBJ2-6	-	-	TGTGCCAGTAATGAGTTGGGGGCCAACGTCCTGACTTTC	CASNELGANVLTF
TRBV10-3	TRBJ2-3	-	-	TGTGCCATCAGTGAGTCGGCGGGGCATGCAAACACAGATACGCAGTATTTT	CAISESAGHANTDTQYF
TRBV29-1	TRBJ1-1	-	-	TGCAGCGTTGGGAAAGGTACAACTCTAACTACGGCTTTCTTT	CSVGKGTTLTTAFF